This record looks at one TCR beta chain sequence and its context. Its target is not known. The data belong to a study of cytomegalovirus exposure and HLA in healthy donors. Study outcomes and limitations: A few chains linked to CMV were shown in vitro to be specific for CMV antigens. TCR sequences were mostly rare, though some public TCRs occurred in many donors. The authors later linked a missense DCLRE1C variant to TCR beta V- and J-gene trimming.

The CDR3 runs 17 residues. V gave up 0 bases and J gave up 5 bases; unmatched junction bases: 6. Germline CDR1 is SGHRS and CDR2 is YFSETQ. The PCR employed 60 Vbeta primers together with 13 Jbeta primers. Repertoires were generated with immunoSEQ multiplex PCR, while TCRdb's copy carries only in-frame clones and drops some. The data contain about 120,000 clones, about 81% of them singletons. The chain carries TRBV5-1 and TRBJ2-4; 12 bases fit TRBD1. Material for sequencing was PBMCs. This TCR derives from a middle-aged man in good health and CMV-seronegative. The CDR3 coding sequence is TGCGCCAGCAGCTTGGGCACCGGGACAGGGGGCGAAAACATTCAGTACTTC. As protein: CASSLGTGTGGENIQYF.